The 19 T cell receptor beta chains presented below share a single source sample, sequenced in a study of OX40 agonist ivuxolimab in advanced cancers. Using immunoSEQ multiplex PCR, the repertoire was profiled, and TCRdb retains in-frame clones only, with some absent. The table lists roughly 24,000 clones, roughly 84% of them singletons, with around 15% in the top ten. The sequences come from CD4+ or CD8+ T cells sorted from blood, collected in a trial of the OX40 agonist ivuxolimab. The receptors stem from an adult with an advanced solid tumor such as melanoma, head and neck, liver or kidney cancer.

The chain is built from TRBV6-4 and TRBJ1-1; D call uncertain. The CDR3 has 15 amino acids. Germline V lookup: CDR1 MRHNA, CDR2 SNTAGT. Trimming removed 7 bases at V and 0 bases at J, with 15 bases between. The CDR3 DNA is TGTGCCAGCAAAGCCTTGGACGGATTGAACACTGAAGCTTTCTTT. Translation: CASKALDGLNTEAFF.

This clone was picked up one time. This chain joins TRBV11-2 and TRBJ2-5; D gene uncertain. Germline V gives CDR1 SGHAT, CDR2 FQNNGV. V dropped 0 bases and J dropped 5 bases, with 4 bases sitting between them. The CDR3 consists of 12 residues. CDR3 sequence: CASSLEWETQYF. The CDR3 region has the DNA TGTGCCAGCAGCTTAGAATGGGAGACCCAGTACTTC. The full variable domain, its missing parts supplied by reference TRBV11-2 and TRBJ2-5, is EAGVAQSPRYKIIEKRQSVAFWCNPISGHATLYWYQQILGQGPKLLIQFQNNGVVDDSQLPKDRFSAERLKGVDSTLKIQPAKLEDSAVYLCASSLEWETQYFGPGTRLLVL.

This clone was found once. The V and J genes are TRBV7-8 and TRBJ2-3, with a weak D call TRBD1 (5 bases). Trimming removed 5 bases from V and 0 bases from J, with 12 bases in between. CDR1 is SGHVS, CDR2 FQNEAQ, per germline. The CDR3 runs to 15 residues. CDR3 sequence: CASSIDSTSTDTQYF. CDR3 coding DNA: TGTGCCAGCAGCATCGACAGTACTAGCACAGATACGCAGTATTTT.

The rearrangement uses TRBV11-1 and TRBJ1-3, with a possible D match to TRBD1 (5 bases). Trimming shortened V by 3 bases and J by 2 bases, and 8 bases separated the two germline ends. The CDR3 runs 14 residues. Germline V gene data show CDR1 as SGHAT and CDR2 as FQDESV (reference sequence). The CDR3 nucleotides read TGTGCCAGCAGCTTTGGGGGAACTGGAAACACCATATATTTT. It yields the protein CASSFGGTGNTIYF.

The rearrangement links TRBV7-2 to TRBJ1-1; D ambiguous. Per the germline V gene, CDR1 is SGHTA and CDR2 is FQGNSA. The CDR3 loop spans 15 amino acids. Trimming pared 5 bases from V and 0 bases from J, leaving 13 bases between. The CDR3 spells CASSPQAQMNTEAFF. The CDR3 DNA reads as TGTGCCAGCAGCCCCCAGGCTCAGATGAACACTGAAGCTTTCTTT. The full variable domain, rest sourced from reference TRBV7-2 and TRBJ1-1, is GAGVSQSPSNKVTEKGKDVELRCDPISGHTALYWYRQSLGQGLEFLIYFQGNSAPDKSGLPSDRFSAERTGGSVSTLTIQRTQQEDSAVYLCASSPQAQMNTEAFFGQGTRLTVV.

V usage is TRBV5-1 and J usage is TRBJ1-4; D possibly corresponds to TRBD1 (5 bases). This CDR3 has 17 residues. Germline CDR1 SGHRS, CDR2 YFSETQ. The V and J ends lost 5 bases and 4 bases respectively, with 21 bases between them. CDR3 nucleotides: TGCGCCAGCAGTTTTAACATCCGGGGGGTCGGTAATGAAAAACTGTTTTTT. This gives the protein CASSFNIRGVGNEKLFF.

The J gene is TRBJ2-1, the V gene TRBV6-1; 11 nucleotides line up with TRBD1. Per germline, CDR1 MNHNS and CDR2 SASEGT. This CDR3 contains 15 residues. J gave up 5 bases and V 7 bases, and 7 bases lay outside the gene matches. The CDR3 protein is CASTLGQGVDNEQFF. The CDR3 DNA sequence: TGTGCCAGCACCCTGGGACAGGGGGTCGACAATGAGCAGTTCTTC.

V and J are TRBV7-2 and TRBJ2-7; unclear D gene. This CDR3 contains 14 residues. Trimming pared 1 base from V and 7 bases from J, leaving 14 bases between. In germline, CDR1 is SGHTA, CDR2 FQGNSA. CDR3 bases: TGTGCCAGCAGCTTAGATCGGCTAGTCAGGGAGCAGTACTTC. It specifies CASSLDRLVREQYF.

CDR3 protein: CASSFGTGGRETQYF. The CDR3 DNA reads TGTGCCAGCAGCTTCGGGACAGGGGGAAGAGAGACCCAGTACTTC. This chain uses TRBV7-8 with TRBJ2-5; TRBD1 matches 11 bases. The CDR3 has 15 amino acids. The germline V gene encodes CDR1 SGHVS and CDR2 FQNEAQ. The junction had 4 bases not matched to a gene; V was cut back by 3 bases and J by 4 bases.

CDR3: CASVKDFYEQYF. The DNA of the CDR3 is TGTGCCTCCGTAAAGGATTTCTACGAGCAGTACTTC. The rearrangement joins TRBV30 to TRBJ2-7, with D hard to call. The V gene's germline CDR1 is GTSNPN and CDR2 SVGIG (reference sequence). V shed 7 bases and J shed 3 bases, with 13 bases lying between them. This CDR3 is built from 12 residues.

The chain carries TRBV4-1 and TRBJ2-5, with 14 bases that match TRBD2. With V trimmed by 3 bases and J by 5 bases, 17 bases remained unmatched. Germline V CDR1 and CDR2: MGHRA, YSYEKL. CDR3 length: 20 amino acids. The CDR3 region has the DNA TGCGCCAGCAGCCAGCCCACGGGACTAGCGGGAGACTCTGGGATTGAGACCCAGTACTTC. Translating it yields CASSQPTGLAGDSGIETQYF.

For the CDR3, the DNA is TGTGCCAGCAGCTCCCCCATGGGAAAGACCCAGTACTTC. Protein product: CASSSPMGKTQYF. This chain joins TRBV5-8 and TRBJ2-5; D not certain. CDR1 is SGHTS and CDR2 is YDEGEE in the germline V gene. The CDR3 loop spans 13 amino acids. Deletions cut 3 bases from V and 6 bases from J, with 12 bases between.

V usage is TRBV4-3 and J usage is TRBJ2-7; D perhaps matches TRBD1 (6 bases). CDR1 and CDR2 from the germline V gene are LGHNA and YSLEER. The V gene lost 0 bases and the J gene lost 6 bases, with 18 bases spanning the gap. The CDR3 has 16 amino acids. The chain's CDR3 is CASSQEIQGRLSEQYF. Here the CDR3 DNA reads TGCGCCAGCAGCCAAGAAATACAGGGCCGTCTTTCCGAGCAGTACTTC.

This rearrangement joins TRBV10-3 to TRBJ1-6; D ambiguous. V lost 2 bases to trimming and J lost 7 bases, with 3 bases between them. This CDR3 contains 12 residues. Per germline, CDR1 ENHRY and CDR2 SYGVKD. CDR3 sequence reads: CAISEVNSPLHF. The CDR3 DNA reads as TGTGCCATCAGTGAGGTGAATTCACCCCTCCACTTT.

V and J are TRBV7-2 and TRBJ2-7, with 8 bases identical to TRBD1. The CDR3 consists of 16 residues. Germline CDR1 and CDR2: SGHTA and FQGNSA. V shed 5 bases, J shed 2 bases, and the junction held 11 bases outside the gene matches. The CDR3 bases are TGTGCCAGCAGCATAGAAAACAGGGGGGATACCTACGAGCAGTACTTC. This sequence encodes CASSIENRGDTYEQYF.

The chain recombines TRBV9 with TRBJ1-2; no clear D. V was pared by 4 bases and J by 2 bases, with 15 bases between. Germline V gives CDR1 SGDLS, CDR2 YYNGEE. The CDR3 is 15 residues long. The CDR3 reads CASSTHSEANYGYTF. Written as DNA, the CDR3 is TGTGCCAGCAGCACCCACAGCGAGGCGAACTATGGCTACACCTTC. Using reference TRBV9 and TRBJ1-2 for the parts outside the CDR3, the full variable domain is DSGVTQTPKHLITATGQRVTLRCSPRSGDLSVYWYQQSLDQGLQFLIQYYNGEERAKGNILERFSAQQFPDLHSELNLSSLELGDSALYFCASSTHSEANYGYTFGSGTRLTVV.

This clone has only one observation. This sequence joins TRBV27 and TRBJ2-7; TRBD2 agrees at 7 bases. Germline CDR1 MNHEY, CDR2 SMNVEV (reference sequence). The CDR3 covers 16 residues. The V and J ends lost 4 bases and 0 bases, in that order; junction bases with no gene match: 9. DNA for the CDR3: TGTGCCAGCAGTTCCTACGTGGGAGGGTTCTCCTACGAGCAGTACTTC. Translated: CASSSYVGGFSYEQYF.

The V call is TRBV7-2, the J call TRBJ2-5; 9 bases align to TRBD2. The germline V gene has CDR1 SGHTA and CDR2 FQGNSA. J lost 5 bases, V lost 8 bases, and 9 bases had no gene match. CDR3 length: 14 residues. The CDR3 protein is CASSSSGVWETQYF. CDR3 nucleotides: TGTGCCAGCTCGTCTAGCGGGGTCTGGGAGACCCAGTACTTC.

V is TRBV18 and J is TRBJ2-1, with D maybe TRBD2 (5 bases). Per germline, CDR1 KGHSH and CDR2 LQKENI. Deletions cut 3 bases from V and 5 bases from J, with 14 bases between. CDR3 size: 15 residues. The CDR3 sequence is CASSPLAETNNEQFF. The CDR3 DNA follows: TGTGCCAGCTCACCTCTCGCCGAGACTAACAATGAGCAGTTCTTC. The entire variable domain, with the rest obtained from reference TRBV18 and TRBJ2-1, is as follows: NAGVMQNPRHLVRRRGQEARLRCSPMKGHSHVYWYRQLPEEGLKFMVYLQKENIIDESGMPKERFSAEFPKEGPSILRIQQVVRGDSAAYFCASSPLAETNNEQFFGPGTRLTVL.